This T cell receptor (beta chain) was documented in a study of cytomegalovirus exposure and HLA in healthy donors. Study summary: Unique TCR beta sequences numbering some 120 million came from roughly 180 million T cells in an earlier analysis.

The PCR was carried out with 60 Vbeta primers and 13 Jbeta primers. TCRdb's table, derived via immunoSEQ multiplex PCR, lists solely in-frame clones and lacks some. Of 150,000 or so clones listed, roughly 66% were seen once; the top ten hold 1.6%. Losses at the gene ends were 0 bases for V and 1 base for J; bases not matched to a gene: 4. The CDR3 consists of 16 residues. Germline lookup yields CDR1 LGHNA and CDR2 YSLEER. On this clone itself: Its antigen is not known.

Whole-study results and caveats: In a later analysis, across HLA loci, associated TCR counts were highest for DRB1, lowest for HLA-C. Previously analyzed data showed that most TCR beta V segments were productive at a frequency of about 87% or about 30%.

The clonotype was recovered from a woman aged 18-35 years in good health and CMV-seronegative. V gene TRBV4-3 combines with J gene TRBJ1-1; 8 positions agree with TRBD1. The specimen was PBMCs. The CDR3 region has the DNA TGCGCCAGCAGCCAAGAAGGACAGGGTTGGAACACTGAAGCTTTCTTT. Its protein product is CASSQEGQGWNTEAFF.